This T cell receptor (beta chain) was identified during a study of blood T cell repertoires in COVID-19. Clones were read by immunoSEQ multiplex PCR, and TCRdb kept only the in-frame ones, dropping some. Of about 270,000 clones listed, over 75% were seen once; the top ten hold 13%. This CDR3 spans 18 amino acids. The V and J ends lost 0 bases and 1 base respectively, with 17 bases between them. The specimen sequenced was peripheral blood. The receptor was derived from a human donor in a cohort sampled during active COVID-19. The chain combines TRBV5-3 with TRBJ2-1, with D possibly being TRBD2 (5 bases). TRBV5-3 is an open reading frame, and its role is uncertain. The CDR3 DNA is TGTGCCAGAAGCTTGGCGTATCTCGGGGAAACGTCCTACAATGAGCAGTTCTTC. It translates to CARSLAYLGETSYNEQFF.